In this sample, the clone carrying this T cell receptor beta chain turned up a few times. The record originates from a study of molecular identifiers for immune sequencing clone quantification. MiXCR, applied by TCRdb to the PCR reads, yields one record per CDR3 protein. The top ten clones hold about 1.9% of a sample with approximately 54,000 distinct CDR3 sequences, about 25% of them seen once. Germline values: CDR1 LGHDT, CDR2 YNNKEL (reference sequence). The V end lost 1 base, the J end lost 4 bases, and 11 bases lay between the germline ends. This CDR3 spans 15 amino acids. The sample taken for sequencing was naive CD8+ T cells from blood, with Jurkat cell RNA spiked in. Described subset: FACS-sorted CD8+CD4-CCR7+CD45RA+ naive T cells. The chain uses TRBV3-1 and TRBJ1-5, with a tentative D call TRBD1 (6 bases). The sequence was collected from a human donor in good health. Some libraries in this study had Jurkat cell RNA spiked in. The CDR3 DNA reads TGTGCCAGCAGCCAAGTTACGGGGACAAATCAGCCCCAGCATTTT. This sequence encodes CASSQVTGTNQPQHF.